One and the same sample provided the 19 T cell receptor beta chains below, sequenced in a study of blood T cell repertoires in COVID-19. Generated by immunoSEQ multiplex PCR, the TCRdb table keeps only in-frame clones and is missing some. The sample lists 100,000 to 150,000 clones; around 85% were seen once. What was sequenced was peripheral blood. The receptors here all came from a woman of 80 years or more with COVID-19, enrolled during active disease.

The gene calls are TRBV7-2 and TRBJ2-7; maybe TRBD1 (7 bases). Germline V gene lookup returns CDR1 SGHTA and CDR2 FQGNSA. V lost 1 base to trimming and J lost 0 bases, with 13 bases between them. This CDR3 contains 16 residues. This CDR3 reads CASSLGGRTGSYEQYF. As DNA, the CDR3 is TGTGCCAGCAGCTTAGGGGGGAGGACAGGCTCCTACGAGCAGTACTTC. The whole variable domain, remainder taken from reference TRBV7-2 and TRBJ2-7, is GAGVSQSPSNKVTEKGKDVELRCDPISGHTALYWYRQSLGQGLEFLIYFQGNSAPDKSGLPSDRFSAERTGGSVSTLTIQRTQQEDSAVYLCASSLGGRTGSYEQYFGPGTRLTVT.

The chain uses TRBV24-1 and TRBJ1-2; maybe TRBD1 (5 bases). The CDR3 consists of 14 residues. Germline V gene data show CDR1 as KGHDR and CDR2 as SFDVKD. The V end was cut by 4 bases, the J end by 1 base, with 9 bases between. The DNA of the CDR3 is TGTGCCACCAGTGACCTGACAGTTAACTATGGCTACACCTTC. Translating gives CATSDLTVNYGYTF.

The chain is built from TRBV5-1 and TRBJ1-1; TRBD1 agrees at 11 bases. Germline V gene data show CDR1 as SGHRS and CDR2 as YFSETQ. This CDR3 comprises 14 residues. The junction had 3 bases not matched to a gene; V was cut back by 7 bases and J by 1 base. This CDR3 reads CASGTGGTNTEAFF. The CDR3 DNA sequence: TGCGCCAGCGGGACAGGGGGGACGAACACTGAAGCTTTCTTT.

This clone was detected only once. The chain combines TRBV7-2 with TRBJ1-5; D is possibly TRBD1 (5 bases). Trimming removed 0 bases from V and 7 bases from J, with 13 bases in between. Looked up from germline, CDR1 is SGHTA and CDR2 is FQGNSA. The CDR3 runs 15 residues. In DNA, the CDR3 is TGTGCCAGCAGCTTAGCGTCGGGGGGGGTGCAGCCCCAGCATTTT. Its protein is CASSLASGGVQPQHF. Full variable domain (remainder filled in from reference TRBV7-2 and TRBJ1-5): GAGVSQSPSNKVTEKGKDVELRCDPISGHTALYWYRQSLGQGLEFLIYFQGNSAPDKSGLPSDRFSAERTGGSVSTLTIQRTQQEDSAVYLCASSLASGGVQPQHFGDGTRLSIL.

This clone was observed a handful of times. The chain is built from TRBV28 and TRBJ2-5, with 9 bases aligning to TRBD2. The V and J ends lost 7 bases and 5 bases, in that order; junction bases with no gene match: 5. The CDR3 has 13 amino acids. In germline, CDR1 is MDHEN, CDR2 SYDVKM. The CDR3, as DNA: TGTGCCAGCACTCTTAGCGGGAGTGAGACCCAGTACTTC. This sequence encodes CASTLSGSETQYF.

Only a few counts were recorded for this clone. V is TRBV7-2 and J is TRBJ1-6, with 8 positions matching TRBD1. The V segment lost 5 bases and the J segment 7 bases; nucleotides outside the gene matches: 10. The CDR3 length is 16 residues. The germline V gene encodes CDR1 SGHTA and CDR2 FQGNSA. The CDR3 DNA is TGTGCCAGCAGCCTACAGGGGGGCCTAGGCAATTCACCCCTCCACTTT. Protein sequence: CASSLQGGLGNSPLHF.

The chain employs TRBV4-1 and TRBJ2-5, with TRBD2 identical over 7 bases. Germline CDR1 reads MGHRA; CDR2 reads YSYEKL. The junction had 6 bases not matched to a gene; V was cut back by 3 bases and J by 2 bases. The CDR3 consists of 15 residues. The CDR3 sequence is CASSHGSGPQETQYF. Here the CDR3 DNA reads TGCGCCAGCAGCCATGGTAGCGGGCCGCAAGAGACCCAGTACTTC.

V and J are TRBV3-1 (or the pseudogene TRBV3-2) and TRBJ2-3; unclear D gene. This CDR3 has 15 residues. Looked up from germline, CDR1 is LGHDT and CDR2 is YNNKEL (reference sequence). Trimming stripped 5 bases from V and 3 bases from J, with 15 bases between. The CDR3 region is CASSARSIGTDTQYF. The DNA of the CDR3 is TGTGCCAGCAGCGCCCGATCCATCGGGACAGATACGCAGTATTTT.

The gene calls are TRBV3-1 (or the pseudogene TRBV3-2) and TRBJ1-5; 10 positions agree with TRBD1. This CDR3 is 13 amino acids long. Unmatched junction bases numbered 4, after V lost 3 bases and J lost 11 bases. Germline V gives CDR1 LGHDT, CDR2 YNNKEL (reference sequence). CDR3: CASSQGQGSSQHF. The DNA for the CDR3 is TGTGCCAGCAGCCAGGGACAGGGGAGTTCCCAGCATTTT.

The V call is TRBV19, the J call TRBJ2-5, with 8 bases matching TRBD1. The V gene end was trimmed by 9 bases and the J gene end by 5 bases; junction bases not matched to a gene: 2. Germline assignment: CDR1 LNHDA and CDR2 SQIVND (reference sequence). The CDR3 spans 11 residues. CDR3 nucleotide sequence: TGTGCCAGCAGGGGGCAGGAGACCCAGTACTTC. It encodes CASRGQETQYF.

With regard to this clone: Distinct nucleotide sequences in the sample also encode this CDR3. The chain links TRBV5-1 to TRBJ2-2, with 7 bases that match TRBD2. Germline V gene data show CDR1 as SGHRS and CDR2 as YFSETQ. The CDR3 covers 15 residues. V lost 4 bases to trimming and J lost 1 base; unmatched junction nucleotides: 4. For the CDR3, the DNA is TGCGCCAGCAGCGCTAGCGGACAGAACACCGGGGAGCTGTTTTTT. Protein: CASSASGQNTGELFF.

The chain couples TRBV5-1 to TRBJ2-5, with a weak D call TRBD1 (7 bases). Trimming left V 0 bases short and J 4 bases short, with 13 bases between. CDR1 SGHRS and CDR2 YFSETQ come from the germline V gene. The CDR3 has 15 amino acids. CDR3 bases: TGCGCCAGCAGCTTGGGGCGACAGGGAGGAGAGACCCAGTACTTC. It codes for CASSLGRQGGETQYF.

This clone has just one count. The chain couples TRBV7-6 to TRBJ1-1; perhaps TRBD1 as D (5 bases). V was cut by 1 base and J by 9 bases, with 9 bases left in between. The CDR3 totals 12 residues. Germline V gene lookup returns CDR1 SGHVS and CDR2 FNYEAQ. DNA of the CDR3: TGTGCCAGCAGCTTAGTCGGGGGTCAAGCTTTCTTT. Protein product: CASSLVGGQAFF.

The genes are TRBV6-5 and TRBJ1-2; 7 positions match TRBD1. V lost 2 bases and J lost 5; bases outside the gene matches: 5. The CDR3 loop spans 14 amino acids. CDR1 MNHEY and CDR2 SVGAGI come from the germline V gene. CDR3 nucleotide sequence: TGTGCCAGCAGTTACACCCCGACAGGGTATGGCTACACCTTC. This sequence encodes CASSYTPTGYGYTF.

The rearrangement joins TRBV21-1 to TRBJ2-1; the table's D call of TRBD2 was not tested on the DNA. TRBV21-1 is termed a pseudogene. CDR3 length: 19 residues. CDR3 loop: CASSKGTSGRFRGYNEQFF. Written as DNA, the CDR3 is TGTGCCAGCAGCAAAGGGACTAGCGGGAGGTTCCGAGGGTATAATGAGCAGTTCTTC.

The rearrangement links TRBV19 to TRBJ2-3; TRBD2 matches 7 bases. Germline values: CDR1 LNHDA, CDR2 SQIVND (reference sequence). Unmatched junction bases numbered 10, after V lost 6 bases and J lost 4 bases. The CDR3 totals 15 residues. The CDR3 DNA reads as TGTGCCAGTAGCGTAGCGGGTAGGAGTGCAGATACGCAGTATTTT. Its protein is CASSVAGRSADTQYF.

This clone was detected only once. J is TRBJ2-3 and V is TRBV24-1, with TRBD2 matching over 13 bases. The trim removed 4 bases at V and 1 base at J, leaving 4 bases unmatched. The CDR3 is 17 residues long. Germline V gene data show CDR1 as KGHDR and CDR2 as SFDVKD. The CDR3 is CATSEPTSGRGTDTQYF. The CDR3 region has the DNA TGTGCCACCAGTGAGCCTACTAGCGGGAGGGGCACAGATACGCAGTATTTT.

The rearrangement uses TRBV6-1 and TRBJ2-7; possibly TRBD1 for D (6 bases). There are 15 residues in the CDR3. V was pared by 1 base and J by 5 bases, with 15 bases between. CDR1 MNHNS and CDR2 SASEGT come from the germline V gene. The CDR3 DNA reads TGTGCCAGCAGTGAAGTAGGCAGGGGCAAACACGAGCAGTACTTC. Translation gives CASSEVGRGKHEQYF.

In DNA form, the CDR3 reads TGTGCCAGTACCGGGACAGTTAATTCACCCCTCCACTTT. Translation gives CASTGTVNSPLHF. V usage is TRBV19 and J usage is TRBJ1-6; TRBD1 matches at 7 bases. Germline-derived CDR1 and CDR2 are LNHDA and SQIVND (reference sequence). The CDR3 contains 13 residues. V lost 7 bases, J lost 6 bases, and 3 bases stayed unmatched.